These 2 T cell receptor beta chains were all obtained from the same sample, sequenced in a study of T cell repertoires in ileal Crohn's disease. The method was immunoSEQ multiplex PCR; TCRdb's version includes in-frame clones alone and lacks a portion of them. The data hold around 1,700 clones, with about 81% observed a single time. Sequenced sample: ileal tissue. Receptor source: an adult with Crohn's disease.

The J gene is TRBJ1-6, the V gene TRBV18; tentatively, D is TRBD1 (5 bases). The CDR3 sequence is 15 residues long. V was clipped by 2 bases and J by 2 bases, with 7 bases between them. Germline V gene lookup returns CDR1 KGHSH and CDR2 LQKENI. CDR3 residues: CASSPDSTYNSPLHF. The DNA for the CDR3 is TGTGCCAGCTCACCAGACAGCACCTATAATTCACCCCTCCACTTT.

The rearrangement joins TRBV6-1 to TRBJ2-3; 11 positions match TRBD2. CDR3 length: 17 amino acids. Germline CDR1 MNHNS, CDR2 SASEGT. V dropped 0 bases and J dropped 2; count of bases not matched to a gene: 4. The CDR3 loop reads CASSEALAGGPTDTQYF. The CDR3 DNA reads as TGTGCCAGCAGTGAAGCTTTAGCGGGGGGGCCCACAGATACGCAGTATTTT.